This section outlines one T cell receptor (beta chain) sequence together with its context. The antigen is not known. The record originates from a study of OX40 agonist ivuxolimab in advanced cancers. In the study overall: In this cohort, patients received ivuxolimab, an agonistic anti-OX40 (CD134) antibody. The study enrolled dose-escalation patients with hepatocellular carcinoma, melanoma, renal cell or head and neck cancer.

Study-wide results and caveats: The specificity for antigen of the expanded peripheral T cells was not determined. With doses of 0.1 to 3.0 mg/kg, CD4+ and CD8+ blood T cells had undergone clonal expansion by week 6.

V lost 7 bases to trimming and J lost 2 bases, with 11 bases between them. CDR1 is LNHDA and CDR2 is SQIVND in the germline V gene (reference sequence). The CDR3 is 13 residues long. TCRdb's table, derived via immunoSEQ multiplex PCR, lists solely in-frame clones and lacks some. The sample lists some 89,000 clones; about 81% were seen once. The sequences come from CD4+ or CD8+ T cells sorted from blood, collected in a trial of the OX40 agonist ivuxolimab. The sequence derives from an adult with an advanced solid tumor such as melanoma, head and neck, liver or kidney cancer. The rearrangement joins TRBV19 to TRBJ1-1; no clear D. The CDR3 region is CASTFLENTEAFF. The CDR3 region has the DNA TGTGCCAGTACCTTCCTCGAAAACACTGAAGCTTTCTTT.